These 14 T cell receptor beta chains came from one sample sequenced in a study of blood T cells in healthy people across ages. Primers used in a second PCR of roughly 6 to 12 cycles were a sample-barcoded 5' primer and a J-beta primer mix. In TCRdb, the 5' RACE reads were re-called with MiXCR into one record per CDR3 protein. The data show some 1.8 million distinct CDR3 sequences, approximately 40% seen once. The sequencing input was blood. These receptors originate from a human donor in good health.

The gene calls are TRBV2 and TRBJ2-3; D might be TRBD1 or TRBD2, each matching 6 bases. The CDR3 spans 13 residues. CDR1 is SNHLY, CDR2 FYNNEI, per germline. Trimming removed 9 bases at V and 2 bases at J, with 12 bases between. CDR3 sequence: CARQGLNTDTQYF. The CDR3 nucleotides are TGTGCCAGACAGGGACTGAACACAGATACGCAGTATTTT.

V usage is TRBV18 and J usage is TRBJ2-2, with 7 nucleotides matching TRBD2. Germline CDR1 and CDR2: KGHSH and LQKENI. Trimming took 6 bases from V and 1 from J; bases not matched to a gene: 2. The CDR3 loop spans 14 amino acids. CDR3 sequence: CASSASGNTGELFF. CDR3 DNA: TGTGCCAGCTCGGCTAGCGGGAACACCGGGGAGCTGTTTTTT.

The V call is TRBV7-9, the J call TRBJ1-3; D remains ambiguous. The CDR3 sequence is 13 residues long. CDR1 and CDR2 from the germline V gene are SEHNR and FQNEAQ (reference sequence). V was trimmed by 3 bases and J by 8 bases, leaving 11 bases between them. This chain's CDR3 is CASSFSEADTIYF. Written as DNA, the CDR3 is TGTGCCAGCAGCTTTTCCGAGGCAGACACCATATATTTT.

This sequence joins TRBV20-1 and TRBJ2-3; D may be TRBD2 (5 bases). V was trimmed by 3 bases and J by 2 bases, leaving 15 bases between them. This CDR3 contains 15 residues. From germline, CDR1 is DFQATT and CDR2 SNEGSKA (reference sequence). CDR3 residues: CSASLSGVITDTQYF. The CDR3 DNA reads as TGCAGTGCTAGTTTGTCCGGGGTTATCACAGATACGCAGTATTTT.

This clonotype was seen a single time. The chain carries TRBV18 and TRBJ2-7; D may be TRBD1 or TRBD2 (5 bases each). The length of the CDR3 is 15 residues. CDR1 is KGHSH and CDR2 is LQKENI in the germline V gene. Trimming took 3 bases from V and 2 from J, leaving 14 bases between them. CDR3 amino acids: CASSPRVVGAYEQYF. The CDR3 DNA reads TGTGCCAGCTCACCGAGGGTCGTGGGGGCCTACGAGCAGTACTTC. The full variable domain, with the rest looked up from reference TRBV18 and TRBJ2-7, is NAGVMQNPRHLVRRRGQEARLRCSPMKGHSHVYWYRQLPEEGLKFMVYLQKENIIDESGMPKERFSAEFPKEGPSILRIQQVVRGDSAAYFCASSPRVVGAYEQYFGPGTRLTVT.

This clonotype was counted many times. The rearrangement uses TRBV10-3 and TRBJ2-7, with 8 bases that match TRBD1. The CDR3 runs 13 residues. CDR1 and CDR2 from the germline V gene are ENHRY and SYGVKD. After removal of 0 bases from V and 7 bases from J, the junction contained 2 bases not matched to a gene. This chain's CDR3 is CAISESTGVEQYF. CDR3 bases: TGTGCCATCAGTGAGTCGACAGGGGTTGAGCAGTACTTC.

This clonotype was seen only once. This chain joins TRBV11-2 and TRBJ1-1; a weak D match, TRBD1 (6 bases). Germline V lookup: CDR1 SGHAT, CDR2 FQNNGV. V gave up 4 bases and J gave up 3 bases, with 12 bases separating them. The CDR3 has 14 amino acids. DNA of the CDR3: TGTGCCAGCAGCTACAGGGCGGGCGACACTGAAGCTTTCTTT. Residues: CASSYRAGDTEAFF.

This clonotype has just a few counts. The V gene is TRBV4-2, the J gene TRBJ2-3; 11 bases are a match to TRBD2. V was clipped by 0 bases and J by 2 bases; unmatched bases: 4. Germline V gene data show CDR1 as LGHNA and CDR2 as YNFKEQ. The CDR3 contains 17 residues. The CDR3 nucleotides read TGTGCCAGCAGCCAAGATAGACTAGCGGGACTCACAGATACGCAGTATTTT. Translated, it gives CASSQDRLAGLTDTQYF.

CDR3 bases: TGTGCCAGCAGCTTTTTAGTCAATGAGCAGTTCTTC. Translated: CASSFLVNEQFF. The chain uses TRBV12-3 or TRBV12-4 and TRBJ2-1; unclear D gene. V was pared by 6 bases and J by 6 bases, with 9 bases between. The CDR3 has 12 residues.

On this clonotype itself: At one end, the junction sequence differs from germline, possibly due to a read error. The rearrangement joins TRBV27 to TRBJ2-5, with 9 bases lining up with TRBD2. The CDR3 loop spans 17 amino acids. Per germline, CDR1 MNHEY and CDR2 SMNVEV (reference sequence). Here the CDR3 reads CASSSRTSAWYQEAQYF. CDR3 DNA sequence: TGTGCCAGCAGTTCAAGGACTAGCGCGTGGTACCAAGAGGCCCAGTACTTC.

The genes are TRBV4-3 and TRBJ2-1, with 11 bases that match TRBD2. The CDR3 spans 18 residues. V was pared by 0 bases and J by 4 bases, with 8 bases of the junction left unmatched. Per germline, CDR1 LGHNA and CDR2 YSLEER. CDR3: CASSQELPSGGSYNEQFF. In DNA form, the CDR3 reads TGCGCCAGCAGCCAAGAGTTGCCTAGCGGGGGGTCTTACAATGAGCAGTTCTTC.

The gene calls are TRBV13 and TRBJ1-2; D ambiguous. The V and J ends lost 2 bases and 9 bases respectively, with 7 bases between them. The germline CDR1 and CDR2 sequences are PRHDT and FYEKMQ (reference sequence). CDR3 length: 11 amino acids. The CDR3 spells CASSLLTSYTF. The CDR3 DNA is TGTGCCAGCAGCTTACTCACAAGCTACACCTTC. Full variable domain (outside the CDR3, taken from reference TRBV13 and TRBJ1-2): AAGVIQSPRHLIKEKRETATLKCYPIPRHDTVYWYQQGPGQDPQFLISFYEKMQSDKGSIPDRFSAQQFSDYHSELNMSSLELGDSALYFCASSLLTSYTFGSGTRLTVV.

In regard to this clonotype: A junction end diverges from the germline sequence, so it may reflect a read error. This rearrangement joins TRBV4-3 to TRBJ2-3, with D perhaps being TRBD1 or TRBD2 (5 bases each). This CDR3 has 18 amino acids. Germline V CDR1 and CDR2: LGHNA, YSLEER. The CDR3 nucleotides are TGCGCCGGCAGCCAAGACAAGGTCGGGGCTGACTGGGCAGATACGCAGTATTTT. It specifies CAGSQDKVGADWADTQYF.

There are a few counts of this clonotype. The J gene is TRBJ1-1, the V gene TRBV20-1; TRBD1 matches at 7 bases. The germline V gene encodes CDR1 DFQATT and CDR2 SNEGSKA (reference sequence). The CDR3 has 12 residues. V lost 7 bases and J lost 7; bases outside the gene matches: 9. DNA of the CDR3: TGCAGTGTCTGGGCCCAGGGGGATGAAGCTTTCTTT. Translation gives CSVWAQGDEAFF.